Listed here are 18 T cell receptor beta chains from one sample, sequenced in a study of T cells after yellow fever vaccination. TCRdb ran MiXCR on the 5' RACE reads and lists one entry per CDR3 protein. The sample includes 200,000 to 300,000 distinct CDR3 sequences, 10% to 15% of them seen just once. Source: CD4+ T cells sorted from PBMCs, taken 45 days after the yellow fever booster vaccination. Every receptor here comes from a man aged 25 to 45 who received the YFV17D yellow fever vaccine.

In its sample, this clonotype was seen a few times. The J gene is TRBJ2-3, the V gene TRBV30, with 10 bases lining up with TRBD1. There are 13 residues in the CDR3. Germline V gene lookup returns CDR1 GTSNPN and CDR2 SVGIG (reference sequence). V trimming: 8 bases; J trimming: 5 bases; junction bases outside the gene matches: 7. DNA for the CDR3: TGTGCCAGCAAGGGACAGGGGCTAGATACGCAGTATTTT. Protein sequence: CASKGQGLDTQYF.

This rearrangement joins TRBV5-1 to TRBJ2-1; no clear D gene. The length of the CDR3 is 13 residues. Between the trimmed V and J ends, which lost 2 bases and 5 bases, there was a span of 8 bases. Germline V gives CDR1 SGHRS, CDR2 YFSETQ. Here the CDR3 reads CASSLVVDNEQFF. The DNA for the CDR3 is TGCGCCAGCAGCTTAGTCGTCGACAATGAGCAGTTCTTC. Full variable domain (missing parts from reference TRBV5-1 and TRBJ2-1): KAGVTQTPRYLIKTRGQQVTLSCSPISGHRSVSWYQQTPGQGLQFLFEYFSETQRNKGNFPGRFSGRQFSNSRSEMNVSTLELGDSALYLCASSLVVDNEQFFGPGTRLTVL.

The chain employs TRBV6-2 or TRBV6-3 and TRBJ2-2, with 7 bases aligning to TRBD1. Unmatched junction bases numbered 5, after V lost 7 bases and J lost 6 bases. CDR1 and CDR2 from the germline V gene are MNHEY and SVGEGT. The CDR3 has 13 residues. CDR3 DNA: TGTGCCAGCAATAACAGGGGTCCCGGGGAGCTGTTTTTT. Amino acid sequence: CASNNRGPGELFF.

The V gene is TRBV27, the J gene TRBJ2-7; 12 positions agree with TRBD2. V trimming: 0 bases; J trimming: 7 bases; junction bases outside the gene matches: 7. CDR3 length: 16 residues. Germline CDR1 MNHEY, CDR2 SMNVEV (reference sequence). In DNA, the CDR3 is TGTGCCAGCAGTTTATCTTCTAGCGGGAGGGCCGGGGAGCAGTACTTC. Amino acids: CASSLSSSGRAGEQYF.

The chain recombines TRBV24-1 with TRBJ2-7; D not resolved. The CDR3 spans 11 residues. V gave up 8 bases and J gave up 5 bases, with 9 bases separating them. Per germline, CDR1 KGHDR and CDR2 SFDVKD. CDR3 residues: CATNVTHEQYF. CDR3 DNA: TGTGCCACCAACGTTACCCACGAGCAGTACTTC.

The J gene is TRBJ2-1, the V gene TRBV20-1, with D possibly TRBD2 on 6 matching bases. Germline lookup yields CDR1 DFQATT and CDR2 SNEGSKA (reference sequence). Trimming removed 1 base from V and 9 bases from J, with 19 bases in between. The CDR3 contains 15 residues. The CDR3 here is CSARAPQEGVGEQFF. Written as DNA, the CDR3 is TGCAGTGCTAGAGCCCCCCAGGAGGGAGTGGGTGAGCAGTTCTTC.

The chain uses TRBV5-1 and TRBJ2-7; 12 nucleotides agree with TRBD1. V lost 5 bases to trimming and J lost 7 bases; unmatched junction nucleotides: 7. The CDR3 covers 14 residues. Germline V lookup: CDR1 SGHRS, CDR2 YFSETQ. CDR3 in amino acids: CASRTGQGAREQYF. The CDR3 region has the DNA TGCGCCAGCAGAACGGGACAGGGGGCTCGGGAGCAGTACTTC.

This clonotype appeared once. The chain joins TRBV10-1 to TRBJ2-1; 11 bases match TRBD2. V was pared by 4 bases and J by 9 bases, with 32 bases of the junction left unmatched. CDR1 and CDR2 (germline): WNHNN, SYGVQD (reference sequence). The CDR3 has 23 residues. In DNA, the CDR3 is TGCGCCAGCAGTGGATCTTATGGGAAAACGGGAACTAGCGGGAGTCTCGGATTTGGTGAGCAGTTCTTC. This encodes CASSGSYGKTGTSGSLGFGEQFF.

The table lists this clonotype with many counts. This chain joins TRBV20-1 and TRBJ2-1; a possible D gene is TRBD2 (5 bases). From germline, CDR1 is DFQATT and CDR2 SNEGSKA (reference sequence). The CDR3 totals 13 residues. CDR3 sequence reads: CRPFGEIGNEQFF. The CDR3 DNA follows: TGCAGGCCGTTTGGGGAGATTGGCAATGAGCAGTTCTTC.

This clonotype was seen more than once but under ten times. This rearrangement joins TRBV5-1 to TRBJ2-3; D is perhaps TRBD2 (7 bases). Deletions cut 0 bases from V and 4 bases from J, with 12 bases between. This CDR3 has 15 residues. The germline CDR1 and CDR2 sequences are SGHRS and YFSETQ. In nucleotides, the CDR3 is TGCGCCAGCAGCTTGGATGGGCGGGGGCCAGATACGCAGTATTTT. Translated, it gives CASSLDGRGPDTQYF.

This clonotype was seen a handful of times. V and J are TRBV7-3 and TRBJ2-7; TRBD1 is a possible D gene (6 bases). The V gene lost 0 bases and the J gene lost 8 bases, with 11 bases spanning the gap. This CDR3 contains 13 residues. Germline V gene data show CDR1 as SGHTA and CDR2 as FQGTGA. The DNA of the CDR3 is TGTGCCAGCAGCTTAACTGAGGACAGAAAGCAGTACTTC. Translating it yields CASSLTEDRKQYF.

There are a few counts of this clonotype. The genes are TRBV24-1 and TRBJ2-1; 11 bases are shared with TRBD2. Germline CDR1 is KGHDR and CDR2 is SFDVKD. The CDR3 loop spans 16 amino acids. Trimming cost V 0 bases and J 7 bases; bases outside gene matches: 4. The CDR3 sequence: CATSDLLLAGANEQFF. In DNA form, the CDR3 reads TGTGCCACCAGTGATTTGTTACTAGCGGGAGCAAATGAGCAGTTCTTC.

This clonotype was counted a few times. The chain joins TRBV7-8 to TRBJ2-3; D is unresolved. V dropped 4 bases and J dropped 4 bases, with 12 bases sitting between them. CDR3 length: 14 residues. Per germline, CDR1 SGHVS and CDR2 FQNEAQ. The CDR3 sequence is CASSYNLAADTQYF. The DNA for the CDR3 is TGTGCCAGCAGCTATAACTTAGCAGCAGATACGCAGTATTTT.

This chain links TRBV7-9 with TRBJ2-2, with D possibly being TRBD2 (5 bases). V shed 11 bases and J shed 4 bases, with 17 bases lying between them. CDR3 length: 14 amino acids. Germline V gene lookup returns CDR1 SEHNR and CDR2 FQNEAQ (reference sequence). CDR3 protein: CAPRLLDATGELFF. The CDR3 region has the DNA TGTGCCCCTCGGTTACTAGATGCCACCGGGGAGCTGTTTTTT.

The table lists this clonotype with a few counts. The chain uses TRBV20-1 and TRBJ2-1; 7 bases align to TRBD1. The CDR3 is 13 amino acids. V lost 8 bases, J lost 7 bases, and 11 bases stayed unmatched. Germline lookup yields CDR1 DFQATT and CDR2 SNEGSKA (reference sequence). The CDR3 sequence is CSITFNRGNEQFF. CDR3 coding DNA: TGCAGTATTACCTTCAACAGGGGAAATGAGCAGTTCTTC.

The chain carries TRBV7-9 and TRBJ2-7, with a possible D match to TRBD1 (5 bases). From germline, CDR1 is SEHNR and CDR2 FQNEAQ (reference sequence). This CDR3 region has 13 residues. Trimming shortened V by 3 bases and J by 4 bases, and 10 bases separated the two germline ends. The CDR3 DNA reads as TGTGCCAGCAGCTTTCGCAGGGAATACGAGCAGTACTTC. Translation gives CASSFRREYEQYF.

This clonotype was seen only a few times. This chain joins TRBV11-2 and TRBJ2-1; D might be TRBD2 (5 bases). This CDR3 spans 17 amino acids. V shed 0 bases and J shed 4 bases, with 16 bases lying between them. Germline CDR1 and CDR2: SGHAT and FQNNGV. The CDR3 DNA follows: TGTGCCAGCAGCTTAGATCCGGGTTCGGGATTGTACAATGAGCAGTTCTTC. It yields the protein CASSLDPGSGLYNEQFF.

The CDR3 nucleotides read TGTGCCAGCAGTAACTTAGCGGGAGGGGTAGAGACCCAGTACTTC. It encodes CASSNLAGGVETQYF. The gene calls are TRBV6-5 and TRBJ2-5, with 11 positions matching TRBD2. Germline lookup yields CDR1 MNHEY and CDR2 SVGAGI. V was pared by 5 bases and J by 4 bases, with 6 bases of the junction left unmatched. The CDR3 extends over 15 amino acids.